A single sample gave rise to the 15 T cell receptor beta chains below, sequenced in a study of blood T cell repertoires in COVID-19 (dated by TCRdb to about 2020). The library was generated by the immunoSEQ multiplex PCR assay. The immuneACCESS repertoire file appears here via TCRdb, limited to in-frame rearrangements. These files lack a portion of the clones; in checked studies, under half of the deficit traces to unresolved V genes, and the cause of the others is not known. Present in this sample are just over 650,000 clones, 85% to 90% of which were seen just once. Roughly 0.25% of the sample comes from the top ten. Sequenced: peripheral blood. The receptors stem from a woman aged 18-29 years with acute or convalescent COVID-19.

A word on this clone: The junction does not match germline at one end; this may be a read error. The chain has TRBV12-5 and TRBJ2-6; D is possibly TRBD1 (6 bases). Germline values: CDR1 LGHNT, CDR2 FRNRAP. The CDR3 runs to 17 residues. The DNA of the CDR3 is TGTGCTAGCGGTTGGGGGACACAGGGCTCTGGGGCCAACGTCCTGACTTTC. Encoded protein: CASGWGTQGSGANVLTF.

The V call is TRBV18, the J call TRBJ2-7; 8 positions match TRBD1. The CDR3 runs to 14 residues. The ends lost 4 bases at V and 1 base at J; junction bases unmatched: 3. The V gene's germline CDR1 is KGHSH and CDR2 LQKENI. DNA for the CDR3: TGTGCCAGCTCACAGACAGGGGAATCCTACGAGCAGTACTTC. It specifies CASSQTGESYEQYF.

J is TRBJ2-3 and V is TRBV7-2; TRBD1 matches 7 bases. Per germline, CDR1 SGHTA and CDR2 FQGNSA. The junction had 10 bases not matched to a gene; V was cut back by 7 bases and J by 6 bases. The CDR3 length is 14 residues. CDR3 in amino acids: CASKPRGQWDTQYF. CDR3 bases: TGTGCCAGCAAACCAAGGGGGCAGTGGGATACGCAGTATTTT.

This sequence joins TRBV9 and TRBJ2-7; 7 bases agree with TRBD1. The trim removed 4 bases at V and 7 bases at J, leaving 5 bases unmatched. Germline V gene lookup returns CDR1 SGDLS and CDR2 YYNGEE. CDR3 length equals 12 residues. The DNA for the CDR3 is TGTGCCAGCAGCAAGGGGGCCGGAGAGCAGTACTTC. It yields the protein CASSKGAGEQYF.

The chain couples TRBV27 to TRBJ1-3, with 9 bases matching TRBD1. CDR1 and CDR2 from the germline V gene are MNHEY and SMNVEV (reference sequence). V was clipped by 7 bases and J by 0 bases; unmatched bases: 7. CDR3 size: 16 residues. As DNA, the CDR3 is TGTGCCAGCAAATACACGGGACAGGGCTCTGGAAACACCATATATTTT. Its protein product is CASKYTGQGSGNTIYF.

The chain combines TRBV6-5 with TRBJ1-1; D unresolved. Germline loops: CDR1 MNHEY, CDR2 SVGAGI. V dropped 6 bases and J dropped 8 bases, with 16 bases sitting between them. The CDR3 runs to 13 residues. The CDR3 loop is CASSNVPTMEAFF. The CDR3 nucleotides are TGTGCCAGCAGCAACGTTCCAACTATGGAAGCTTTCTTT.

V is TRBV5-5 and J is TRBJ1-2; D not certain. The CDR3 consists of 14 residues. Trimming removed 4 bases from V and 5 bases from J, with 15 bases in between. In germline, CDR1 is SGHKS, CDR2 YYEKEE (reference sequence). The CDR3 region has the DNA TGTGCCAGCAGCGTGACCCCCGGAGGGTATGGCTACACCTTC. It encodes CASSVTPGGYGYTF. Full variable domain (missing parts from reference TRBV5-5 and TRBJ1-2): DAGVTQSPTHLIKTRGQQVTLRCSPISGHKSVSWYQQVLGQGPQFIFQYYEKEERGRGNFPDRFSARQFPNYSSELNVNALLLGDSALYLCASSVTPGGYGYTFGSGTRLTVV.

This chain joins TRBV6-5 and TRBJ2-7; 9 bases match TRBD2. The germline V gene encodes CDR1 MNHEY and CDR2 SVGAGI. The V segment lost 7 bases and the J segment 0 bases; nucleotides outside the gene matches: 7. The CDR3 is 15 amino acids. The CDR3 here is CASTLEAGGSYEQYF. CDR3 bases: TGTGCCAGCACCCTCGAAGCGGGGGGCTCCTACGAGCAGTACTTC.

A single count supports this clone. The chain joins TRBV7-8 to TRBJ2-3, with 9 bases matching TRBD2. Germline V gene lookup returns CDR1 SGHVS and CDR2 FQNEAQ. V lost 1 base to trimming and J lost 8 bases; unmatched junction nucleotides: 13. The CDR3 runs 17 residues. The DNA of the CDR3 is TGTGCCAGCAGCTTAGGGTCCCCTAGCGGGGTGACGGCTACGCAGTATTTT. This sequence encodes CASSLGSPSGVTATQYF.

This clone was detected only once. The chain links TRBV30 to TRBJ1-1; D possibly corresponds to TRBD1 (6 bases). The CDR3 is 12 amino acids. The germline V and J ends were trimmed by 3 bases and 11 bases, with 16 bases remaining between them. Germline-derived CDR1 and CDR2 are GTSNPN and SVGIG (reference sequence). The CDR3 DNA is TGTGCCTGGAGATATGACAGGTCTTTGGCTTTCTTT. It specifies CAWRYDRSLAFF.

A single count supports this clone. The V gene is TRBV28, the J gene TRBJ2-3; 10 bases map to TRBD1. The CDR3 has 16 amino acids. With 5 bases clipped from V and 4 bases from J, the junction kept 9 bases outside the gene matches. Germline V gene lookup returns CDR1 MDHEN and CDR2 SYDVKM. CDR3 DNA: TGTGCCAGCAGTCCTCGGACAGGGGGTCTGTCAGATACGCAGTATTTT. Protein product: CASSPRTGGLSDTQYF.

The rearrangement joins TRBV7-2 to TRBJ2-7, with 8 bases aligning to TRBD1. The ends lost 5 bases at V and 5 bases at J; junction bases unmatched: 11. This CDR3 comprises 15 residues. Germline values: CDR1 SGHTA, CDR2 FQGNSA. The CDR3 DNA follows: TGTGCCAGCAGCCCCTGGACAGGGTGGGTCGACGAGCAGTACTTC. It specifies CASSPWTGWVDEQYF.

This clone appeared a few times. The V and J genes are TRBV27 and TRBJ1-2; TRBD1 agrees at 9 bases. Germline CDR1 reads MNHEY; CDR2 reads SMNVEV (reference sequence). J was trimmed by 4 bases and V by 5 bases; bases with no gene match: 2. The CDR3 is 13 amino acids. CDR3: CASSQDRGYGYTF. DNA for the CDR3: TGTGCCAGCAGTCAGGACAGGGGCTATGGCTACACCTTC.

The gene calls are TRBV5-1 and TRBJ2-7; the D is unclear. CDR3 size: 14 residues. Per the germline V gene, CDR1 is SGHRS and CDR2 is YFSETQ. Trimming removed 0 bases from V and 6 bases from J, with 13 bases in between. In DNA form, the CDR3 reads TGCGCCAGCAGCTTGGAGCAGGCTTTCGGCGAGCAGTACTTC. This translates into CASSLEQAFGEQYF.

The V and J genes are TRBV4-1 and TRBJ1-2, with 8 positions matching TRBD1. There are 15 residues in the CDR3. The germline V gene encodes CDR1 MGHRA and CDR2 YSYEKL. V gave up 4 bases and J gave up 4 bases; unmatched junction bases: 8. The CDR3 spells CASSPLAGTGYGYTF. For the CDR3, the DNA is TGCGCCAGCAGCCCACTAGCAGGGACAGGCTATGGCTACACCTTC.